The T cell receptor (beta chain) described here comes from a study of blood T cell repertoires in COVID-19. Overall study context: The cDNA or gDNA used as material had been derived from T cells, B-cell-depleted T cells, or PBMCs.

In the original workflow: Reference gene primer amplification gave nucleated cell count estimates. Here immunoSEQ multiplex PCR was the method, and the copy in TCRdb shows in-frame clones only, minus some. V and J calls and clone size are as listed in that table; D and trimming were resolved from the DNA. The table has some 300,000 clones, over 85% seen once; the top ten hold about 2%. The CDR3 sequence is 13 residues long. Per germline, CDR1 SGHTA and CDR2 FQGNSA. With 5 bases removed from V and 3 bases from J, the gap between germline ends came to 11 bases. Seattle researchers signed up patients amid active infection and tracked them longitudinally.

The sequence was collected from a woman younger than 45 with COVID-19, enrolled during active disease. The V call is TRBV7-2, the J call TRBJ2-7, with TRBD1 as a possible D gene (6 bases). Sequenced material: peripheral blood. In DNA form, the CDR3 reads TGTGCCAGCAGCCGGACAGCGGACTACGAGCAGTACTTC. It yields the protein CASSRTADYEQYF.